These 24 T cell receptor beta chains originate from one sample sequenced in a study of identical twins. MiXCR was run by TCRdb on the 5' RACE reads, yielding one entry per CDR3 protein. The sample yields 690,000 or so distinct CDR3 sequences, 5.5% to 7.5% seen once. The sequenced sample consisted of naive T cells sorted from blood. The receptors here all came from a man younger than 30 in good health.

The chain uses TRBV10-3 and TRBJ2-3; D is possibly TRBD1 (6 bases). Looked up from germline, CDR1 is ENHRY and CDR2 is SYGVKD. V lost 1 base and J 4 bases, leaving 15 bases between the germline ends. This CDR3 has 16 residues. In DNA form, the CDR3 reads TGTGCCATCAGTGAGTTCCAGGACAGTATACCAGATACGCAGTATTTT. Translating it yields CAISEFQDSIPDTQYF.

At least ten counts were recorded for this clonotype. The chain combines TRBV6-1 with TRBJ2-7; 8 bases are shared with TRBD1. Germline trimming cut 7 bases from V and 2 bases from J; bases unmatched to any gene: 19. Per germline, CDR1 MNHNS and CDR2 SASEGT. The CDR3 is made up of 18 amino acids. CDR3 in amino acids: CASTYGRQGSNRAYEQYF. Written as DNA, the CDR3 is TGTGCCAGCACCTACGGGAGACAGGGGTCTAATCGGGCCTACGAGCAGTACTTC.

This clonotype was observed many times. The V gene is TRBV20-1, the J gene TRBJ2-7; tentatively, D is TRBD1 or TRBD2 (5 bases each). Trimming took off 3 bases at V and 6 bases at J, with 21 bases between the two ends. Germline assignment: CDR1 DFQATT and CDR2 SNEGSKA (reference sequence). The CDR3 is 15 residues long. CDR3 in DNA: TGCAGTGCTAGGTTGATGGGGGATCCCCTTCCCGAGCAGTACTTC. This encodes CSARLMGDPLPEQYF.

This clonotype has ten or more counts. The chain carries TRBV18 and TRBJ2-3, with 13 bases lining up with TRBD2. V shed 8 bases and J 5 bases; nucleotides not matched to a gene: 10. CDR1 is KGHSH and CDR2 is LQKENI in the germline V gene. CDR3 length equals 16 residues. The CDR3 coding sequence is TGTGCCAGCAGCCCTGGACTAGCGGGAGCTGGAGATACGCAGTATTTT. Translating gives CASSPGLAGAGDTQYF.

This clonotype was detected many times. This sequence joins TRBV4-2 and TRBJ2-1, with D perhaps TRBD2 (6 bases). CDR1 and CDR2 (germline): LGHNA, YNFKEQ. CDR3 length equals 14 residues. Trimming stripped 2 bases from V and 10 bases from J, with 15 bases between. The CDR3, as DNA: TGTGCCAGCAGCCAATCCTATCTAGCGTTCGAGCAGTTCTTC. Its translation: CASSQSYLAFEQFF.

This clonotype was seen a handful of times. The chain is built from TRBV20-1 and TRBJ2-3, with D hard to call. The CDR3 is made up of 15 amino acids. V was trimmed by 6 bases and J by 3 bases, leaving 19 bases between them. CDR1 is DFQATT, CDR2 SNEGSKA, per germline (reference sequence). This CDR3 is CSAGQFRGVTDTQYF. DNA of the CDR3: TGCAGTGCCGGGCAATTTAGAGGCGTAACAGATACGCAGTATTTT.

In this sample, this clonotype turned up a few times. The chain recombines TRBV20-1 with TRBJ2-1, with 9 bases aligning to TRBD2. The CDR3 extends over 15 amino acids. The germline V gene has CDR1 DFQATT and CDR2 SNEGSKA (reference sequence). Trimming cost V 6 bases and J 4 bases; bases outside gene matches: 10. The DNA of the CDR3 is TGCAGTGCCCACTATCTAGCGGGGCCTTACAATGAGCAGTTCTTC. Protein sequence: CSAHYLAGPYNEQFF.

This clonotype was observed at least ten times. This rearrangement joins TRBV24-1 to TRBJ2-3; tentatively, D is TRBD1 or TRBD2 (6 bases each). Germline CDR1 is KGHDR and CDR2 is SFDVKD. Deletions cut 3 bases from V and 2 bases from J, with 11 bases between. The CDR3 sequence is 15 residues long. The CDR3 nucleotides are TGTGCCACCAGTGATGGTAGGGGGGTCACAGATACGCAGTATTTT. Amino acid sequence: CATSDGRGVTDTQYF.

In this sample, this clonotype turned up many times. V is TRBV10-3 and J is TRBJ1-4, with D unresolved. There are 11 residues in the CDR3. V was trimmed by 10 bases and J by 4 bases, leaving 7 bases between them. Germline CDR1 reads ENHRY; CDR2 reads SYGVKD. CDR3 in DNA: TGTGCCACGGAAGATAATGAAAAACTGTTTTTT. Translated, it gives CATEDNEKLFF.

The sample holds a few counts of this clonotype. This rearrangement joins TRBV20-1 to TRBJ2-5; the D is unclear. V was trimmed by 5 bases and J by 7 bases, leaving 11 bases between them. The CDR3 sequence is 11 residues long. Germline CDR1 and CDR2: DFQATT and SNEGSKA (reference sequence). CDR3 coding DNA: TGCAGTGCTCCCCTGGTCGGGACCCAGTACTTC. Translated, it gives CSAPLVGTQYF.

This clonotype was observed a handful of times. The gene calls are TRBV18 and TRBJ2-7; perhaps TRBD2 as D (6 bases). V was pared by 1 base and J by 5 bases, with 12 bases between. CDR3 size: 14 residues. Germline assignment: CDR1 KGHSH and CDR2 LQKENI. CDR3 nucleotide sequence: TGTGCCAGCTCACCACATCCGGGAGCCCACGAGCAGTACTTC. Translation: CASSPHPGAHEQYF.

At least ten counts were recorded for this clonotype. The chain employs TRBV20-1 and TRBJ1-2; D is undetermined. This CDR3 has 13 amino acids. V lost 2 bases to trimming and J lost 0 bases, with 7 bases between them. Germline-derived CDR1 and CDR2 are DFQATT and SNEGSKA (reference sequence). Written as DNA, the CDR3 is TGCAGTGCTAGAACGAATGCTAACTATGGCTACACCTTC. Protein product: CSARTNANYGYTF.

This clonotype has only a few counts. The J gene is TRBJ2-5, the V gene TRBV7-2, with a weak D call TRBD2 (5 bases). V lost 5 bases and J lost 1, with 17 bases in between. Germline values: CDR1 SGHTA, CDR2 FQGNSA. The CDR3 runs 16 residues. Here the CDR3 reads CASSPGSRASQETQYF. The CDR3 nucleotides are TGTGCCAGCAGCCCGGGGAGTCGGGCGAGCCAAGAGACCCAGTACTTC. The whole variable domain, filled in from reference TRBV7-2 and TRBJ2-5, reads GAGVSQSPSNKVTEKGKDVELRCDPISGHTALYWYRQSLGQGLEFLIYFQGNSAPDKSGLPSDRFSAERTGGSVSTLTIQRTQQEDSAVYLCASSPGSRASQETQYFGPGTRLLVL.

This sequence joins TRBV30 and TRBJ2-2; the D gene is possibly TRBD2 (5 bases). Germline CDR1 reads GTSNPN; CDR2 reads SVGIG (reference sequence). The CDR3 has 13 residues. V was pared by 1 base and J by 7 bases, with 10 bases between. The CDR3 DNA reads as TGTGCCTGGAGTGAACTAGTTGTCGGGGAGCTGTTTTTT. Amino acids: CAWSELVVGELFF. Filled out from reference TRBV30 and TRBJ2-2, the complete variable domain reads SQTIHQWPATLVQPVGSPLSLECTVEGTSNPNLYWYRQAAGRGLQLLFYSVGIGQISSEVPQNLSASRPQDRQFILSSKKLLLSDSGFYLCAWSELVVGELFFGEGSRLTVL.

This clonotype came up a few times. The V call is TRBV7-9, the J call TRBJ2-2; a weak D match, TRBD1 (6 bases). Germline V gene lookup returns CDR1 SEHNR and CDR2 FQNEAQ (reference sequence). CDR3 length: 16 residues. V was cut by 5 bases and J by 0 bases, with 13 bases left in between. The CDR3 protein is CASSTRDTSNTGELFF. Written as DNA, the CDR3 is TGTGCCAGCAGCACCCGGGACACTTCGAACACCGGGGAGCTGTTTTTT. Looking up the rest from reference TRBV7-9 and TRBJ2-2 gives the full variable domain: DTGVSQNPRHKITKRGQNVTFRCDPISEHNRLYWYRQTLGQGPEFLTYFQNEAQLEKSRLLSDRFSAERPKGSFSTLEIQRTEQGDSAMYLCASSTRDTSNTGELFFGEGSRLTVL.

The gene calls are TRBV20-1 and TRBJ2-7; D might be TRBD2 (5 bases). Trimming removed 3 bases at V and 0 bases at J, with 9 bases between. Germline CDR1 and CDR2: DFQATT and SNEGSKA (reference sequence). CDR3 length equals 13 residues. CDR3 region: CSARGRDSYEQYV. The DNA for the CDR3 is TGCAGTGCTAGGGGGAGAGACTCCTACGAGCAGTACGTC.

The chain is built from TRBV18 and TRBJ2-7, with a possible D match to TRBD2 (6 bases). This CDR3 contains 14 residues. Trimming cost V 10 bases and J 3 bases, with 19 bases left between them. Germline lookup yields CDR1 KGHSH and CDR2 LQKENI. CDR3 nucleotide sequence: TGTGCCAACTCGGAAAATGTGGGAGGCTACGAGCAGTACGTC. Translation gives CANSENVGGYEQYV.

The chain uses TRBV14 and TRBJ2-7, with D perhaps TRBD1 (5 bases). The CDR3 contains 15 residues. Germline V gives CDR1 SGHDN, CDR2 FVKESK. Trimming removed 2 bases at V and 3 bases at J, with 14 bases between. CDR3 protein: CASSQSRQNNYEQYF. In nucleotides, the CDR3 is TGTGCCAGCAGCCAAAGTAGACAGAATAACTACGAGCAGTACTTC.

The table lists this clonotype with a few counts. The chain joins TRBV6-2 or TRBV6-3 to TRBJ2-7, with D unclear. The germline V gene encodes CDR1 MNHEY and CDR2 SVGEGT. The ends were cut back, 3 bases at V and 3 bases at J, with 9 bases in the middle. This CDR3 comprises 13 residues. The CDR3 spells CASSYTSFYEQYF. The CDR3 DNA follows: TGTGCCAGCAGTTATACCAGTTTCTACGAGCAGTACTTC.

This clonotype was detected a few times. This sequence joins TRBV7-8 and TRBJ2-7; weak D call: TRBD2 (5 bases). Deletions cut 5 bases from V and 4 bases from J, with 15 bases between. Germline values: CDR1 SGHVS, CDR2 FQNEAQ. The CDR3 sequence is 14 residues long. The CDR3: CASSREPGIYEQYF. The CDR3 DNA follows: TGTGCCAGCAGCCGGGAACCGGGTATATACGAGCAGTACTTC. The whole variable domain, remainder taken from reference TRBV7-8 and TRBJ2-7, is GAGVSQSPRYKVAKRGQDVALRCDPISGHVSLFWYQQALGQGPEFLTYFQNEAQLDKSGLPSDRFFAERPEGSVSTLKIQRTQQEDSAVYLCASSREPGIYEQYFGPGTRLTVT.

This clonotype has just a few counts. This chain connects TRBV28 to TRBJ1-4; D is perhaps TRBD1 (6 bases). V was trimmed by 5 bases and J by 0 bases, leaving 10 bases between them. The V gene's germline CDR1 is MDHEN and CDR2 SYDVKM. The CDR3 length is 15 residues. CDR3 sequence reads: CASSGGAATNEKLFF. Written as DNA, the CDR3 is TGTGCCAGCAGTGGGGGGGCAGCAACTAATGAAAAACTGTTTTTT.

This clonotype was detected ten times or more. The genes are TRBV7-2 and TRBJ1-1; D perhaps matches TRBD1 (5 bases). CDR3 length: 15 residues. Germline loops: CDR1 SGHTA, CDR2 FQGNSA. V lost 5 bases and J 1 base, leaving 14 bases between the germline ends. CDR3 loop: CASSPRGGRNTEAFF. For the CDR3, the DNA is TGTGCCAGCAGCCCCCGTGGGGGGAGGAACACTGAAGCTTTCTTT.

This clonotype was recorded at least ten times. The genes are TRBV12-3 or TRBV12-4 and TRBJ2-2; D call uncertain. V lost 2 bases and J 6 bases, leaving 10 bases between the germline ends. The CDR3 covers 14 residues. CDR3 in DNA: TGTGCCAGCAGTTTATCGGTATCGGCCGGGGAGCTGTTTTTT. Translation gives CASSLSVSAGELFF.

This chain connects TRBV12-3 or TRBV12-4 to TRBJ2-7, with 9 bases matching TRBD2. With 5 bases clipped from V and 6 bases from J, the junction kept 17 bases outside the gene matches. The CDR3 extends over 17 amino acids. This chain's CDR3 is CASSGLAPPWQGGEQYV. The CDR3 nucleotides read TGTGCCAGCAGTGGACTAGCGCCTCCCTGGCAAGGAGGCGAGCAGTACGTC.